The clone carrying this T cell receptor beta chain was seen at least ten times. Its antigen is currently unknown. The data belong to a study of T cells after yellow fever vaccination. Study-level background: SMART-Seq v4 Ultra Low Input prepared the low-cell-number fractions. Study-level results: Among primary-vaccination clones, most reappeared after the booster, at about 95% for CD4 and approximately 90% for CD8.

From the 5' RACE reads, TCRdb called clonotypes with MiXCR, one entry per CDR3 protein. The data show around 72,000 distinct CDR3 sequences, under 9.5% seen once. This TCR was recovered from a man younger than 35 who received the YFV17D yellow fever vaccine. The sequences come from CD8+ T cells sorted from PBMCs, collected less than 11 days after the first yellow fever vaccination.

CDR3 in amino acids: CASSIGQPEAFF. CDR3 DNA: TGTGCCAGCAGCATAGGACAGCCTGAAGCTTTCTTT. The chain carries TRBV7-2 and TRBJ1-1; D perhaps matches TRBD1 (6 bases). The V end lost 5 bases, the J end lost 6 bases, and 10 bases lay between the germline ends. The length of the CDR3 is 12 residues. The germline gives CDR1 SGHTA, CDR2 FQGNSA.